This T cell receptor beta chain appears in the sequencing data of a study of T-cell reconstitution after alpha-beta-depleted transplantation in children. Trimming pared 7 bases from V and 0 bases from J, leaving 12 bases between. The CDR3 length is 14 residues. This clonotype was seen at least ten times. The library targeted TCRbeta and was prepared with unique molecular identifiers. TCRdb reanalysed the PCR reads using MiXCR and keeps one entry per CDR3 protein. Among hundreds of thousands of distinct CDR3 sequences listed, roughly 17% were seen once. The TCR was taken from a human donor who donated a stem cell graft to a child with acute myeloid leukemia. This chain links TRBV12-3 or TRBV12-4 with TRBJ1-2; D possibly corresponds to TRBD1 (5 bases). Sequenced here: PBMCs from the stem cell graft donor, sampled from the stem cell graft. The CDR3 DNA is TGTGCCAGCATATCAGGGACTTCTAACTATGGCTACACCTTC. Its translation: CASISGTSNYGYTF.